These 19 T cell receptor beta chains share one sample of origin, sequenced in a study of T-cell memory formation after mild COVID-19 (dated by TCRdb to 2020 to 2022). Libraries were prepared through 5' RACE. TCRdb records Illumina NovaSeq 6000 as the sequencer. In TCRdb, the public reads were trimmed at Q25 with fastp and aligned with MiXCR, with productive beta chains retained. CDR3 protein sequences are deduplicated, and each keeps its most common genes and DNA. The sample table contains 180,000 or so distinct CDR3 sequences; only one count was recorded for under 14% of them. The ten biggest clones cover approximately 3.4% of the sample. The sequenced material came from PBMCs or a T cell subset sorted from them (not recorded which). The receptors were sampled from a young man who had mild COVID-19 (a few samples of this study predate the infection). The sample titles of this study are shuffled in the database, so cell type and time point are left out; the donor was told from shared clones.

The chain is built from TRBV6-1 and TRBJ2-7; maybe TRBD2 (7 bases). This CDR3 has 13 residues. Germline-derived CDR1 and CDR2 are MNHNS and SASEGT. The ends were cut back, 8 bases at V and 3 bases at J, with 14 bases in the middle. The CDR3 region is CASLRGGLYEQYF. CDR3 sequence (DNA): TGTGCCAGCCTAAGGGGGGGGCTCTACGAGCAGTACTTC.

The sample holds a few counts of this clonotype. The rearrangement joins TRBV7-9 to TRBJ1-1, with D possibly matching TRBD1 (6 bases). The CDR3 sequence is 16 residues long. Trimming left V 3 bases short and J 1 base short, with 15 bases between. CDR1 is SEHNR and CDR2 is FQNEAQ in the germline V gene (reference sequence). As DNA, the CDR3 is TGTGCCAGCAGCTTCCTGCAGGGGCCGGAGAACACTGAAGCTTTCTTT. Translated, it gives CASSFLQGPENTEAFF.

V usage is TRBV15 and J usage is TRBJ2-3; 9 nucleotides align to TRBD2. This CDR3 is 16 amino acids long. Per the germline V gene, CDR1 is LNHNV and CDR2 is YYDKDF (reference sequence). V dropped 1 base and J dropped 0; count of bases not matched to a gene: 2. The CDR3 DNA is TGTGCCACCAGCAGAGGACTAGCGGATAGCACAGATACGCAGTATTTT. Residues: CATSRGLADSTDTQYF.

The gene calls are TRBV12-5 and TRBJ2-7, with 7 bases that match TRBD1. This CDR3 is 18 amino acids long. Unmatched junction bases numbered 17, after V lost 5 bases and J lost 1 base. Germline V gene data show CDR1 as LGHNT and CDR2 as FRNRAP. The CDR3: CASGQRNRGSPTSYEQYV. In nucleotides, the CDR3 is TGTGCTAGTGGTCAACGAAACAGGGGCTCCCCCACGTCCTACGAGCAGTACGTC.

Only a few counts were recorded for this clonotype. J is TRBJ1-5 and V is TRBV2, with unresolved D. Germline assignment: CDR1 SNHLY and CDR2 FYNNEI. CDR3 length: 13 residues. The ends were cut back, 1 base at V and 3 bases at J, with 4 bases in the middle. This CDR3 is CASSEGINQPQHF. The CDR3 nucleotides are TGTGCCAGCAGTGAAGGAATCAATCAGCCCCAGCATTTT. The complete variable domain, with remaining parts taken from reference TRBV2 and TRBJ1-5, reads EPEVTQTPSHQVTQMGQEVILRCVPISNHLYFYWYRQILGQKVEFLVSFYNNEISEKSEIFDDQFSVERPDGSNFTLKIRSTKLEDSAMYFCASSEGINQPQHFGDGTRLSIL.

This clonotype was recorded at least ten times. The V call is TRBV12-5, the J call TRBJ1-1; D remains unclear. The CDR3 has 13 residues. V was cut by 5 bases and J by 3 bases, with 10 bases left in between. Germline values: CDR1 LGHNT, CDR2 FRNRAP. The CDR3 DNA sequence: TGTGCTAGTGGTCCCCGGAGGTACACTGAAGCTTTCTTT. Protein sequence: CASGPRRYTEAFF.

V gene TRBV28 combines with J gene TRBJ2-7, with D possibly matching TRBD2 (6 bases). The V gene's germline CDR1 is MDHEN and CDR2 SYDVKM. CDR3 length equals 14 residues. The ends were cut back, 7 bases at V and 6 bases at J, with 19 bases in the middle. The CDR3, as DNA: TGTGCCAGCATGGAAGCAGGGAGGAAATCCGAGCAGTACTTC. It translates to CASMEAGRKSEQYF.

Only a few counts were recorded for this clonotype. The rearrangement uses TRBV9 and TRBJ2-2; no definite D call. There are 14 residues in the CDR3. V was shortened by 3 bases and J by 6 bases, with 12 bases between the two germline ends. The germline V gene has CDR1 SGDLS and CDR2 YYNGEE. CDR3 bases: TGTGCCAGCAGCGGGAAGAGTTGGCCCGGGGAGCTGTTTTTT. Translation: CASSGKSWPGELFF.

This clonotype was seen many times. The V gene is TRBV12-3 or TRBV12-4, the J gene TRBJ2-2; no definite D call. The V gene lost 1 base and the J gene lost 5 bases, with 8 bases spanning the gap. The CDR3 extends over 14 amino acids. CDR3 in amino acids: CASSLVADTGELFF. DNA for the CDR3: TGTGCCAGCAGTTTAGTGGCGGATACCGGGGAGCTGTTTTTT.

This clonotype was detected only a few times. The chain uses TRBV7-3 and TRBJ2-2; tentatively, D is TRBD1 or TRBD2 (5 bases each). V lost 5 bases, J lost 0 bases, and 10 bases lay in between. The CDR3 sequence is 15 residues long. In germline, CDR1 is SGHTA, CDR2 FQGTGA. CDR3 bases: TGTGCCAGCAGCACGTCGGGACCGAACACCGGGGAGCTGTTTTTT. Translation: CASSTSGPNTGELFF. The whole variable domain, remainder taken from reference TRBV7-3 and TRBJ2-2, is GAGVSQTPSNKVTEKGKYVELRCDPISGHTALYWYRQSLGQGPEFLIYFQGTGAADDSGLPNDRFFAVRPEGSVSTLKIQRTERGDSAVYLCASSTSGPNTGELFFGEGSRLTVL.

Only a few counts were recorded for this clonotype. The chain joins TRBV20-1 to TRBJ2-3; D might be TRBD1 or TRBD2, each matching 5 bases. Trimming left V 6 bases short and J 0 bases short, with 7 bases between. Germline V CDR1 and CDR2: DFQATT, SNEGSKA (reference sequence). The CDR3 consists of 12 residues. Written as DNA, the CDR3 is TGCAGTGCATGGGACAGCACAGATACGCAGTATTTT. Amino acid sequence: CSAWDSTDTQYF.

In its sample, this clonotype was seen a few times. The rearrangement joins TRBV7-9 to TRBJ1-1; D ambiguous. The V gene lost 1 base and the J gene lost 4 bases, with 7 bases spanning the gap. This CDR3 contains 13 residues. CDR1 SEHNR and CDR2 FQNEAQ come from the germline V gene (reference sequence). DNA for the CDR3: TGTGCCAGCAGCTTAGTTGTGACCACTGAAGCTTTCTTT. This sequence encodes CASSLVVTTEAFF.

This clonotype was counted only a few times. The gene calls are TRBV6-2 or TRBV6-3 and TRBJ2-5, with TRBD2 as a possible D gene (5 bases). This CDR3 has 14 amino acids. Trimming pared 6 bases from V and 1 base from J, leaving 12 bases between. CDR1 MNHEY and CDR2 SVGEGT come from the germline V gene. CDR3 sequence: CASRSSGAQETQYF. The DNA of the CDR3 is TGTGCCAGCAGATCAAGCGGTGCCCAAGAGACCCAGTACTTC.

The V and J genes are TRBV6-5 and TRBJ2-6; D gene unclear. This CDR3 comprises 16 residues. Germline V gives CDR1 MNHEY, CDR2 SVGAGI. With 5 bases removed from V and 2 bases from J, the gap between germline ends came to 13 bases. The DNA for the CDR3 is TGTGCCAGCAGTGGGCGGTGGGGAACTGGGGCCAACGTCCTGACTTTC. Translating it yields CASSGRWGTGANVLTF.

In this sample, this clonotype turned up a few times. The J gene is TRBJ1-2, the V gene TRBV18; D is perhaps TRBD1 (6 bases). Trimming pared 4 bases from V and 8 bases from J, leaving 14 bases between. The CDR3 sequence is 13 residues long. Per germline, CDR1 KGHSH and CDR2 LQKENI. The CDR3: CASSLTTGTGYTF. The DNA for the CDR3 is TGTGCCAGCTCACTAACCACAGGGACAGGCTACACCTTC.

In its sample, this clonotype was seen a few times. The V call is TRBV4-3, the J call TRBJ2-5, with D perhaps TRBD1 or TRBD2 (6 bases each). This CDR3 spans 17 amino acids. From germline, CDR1 is LGHNA and CDR2 YSLEER. Trimming removed 5 bases at V and 2 bases at J, with 21 bases between. Here the CDR3 reads CASSKGGARTGQETQYF. The CDR3 region has the DNA TGCGCCAGCAGCAAGGGGGGAGCCCGGACGGGACAAGAGACCCAGTACTTC.

J is TRBJ2-5 and V is TRBV6-4; TRBD1 agrees at 12 bases. The CDR3 loop spans 15 amino acids. CDR1 and CDR2 from the germline V gene are MRHNA and SNTAGT. The ends lost 3 bases at V and 4 bases at J; junction bases unmatched: 3. The CDR3 spells CASSDGTGGRETQYF. The CDR3, as DNA: TGTGCCAGCAGTGATGGGACAGGGGGCCGAGAGACCCAGTACTTC.

This clonotype was detected only a few times. The gene calls are TRBV6-2 or TRBV6-3 and TRBJ2-7; 7 nucleotides align to TRBD1. The ends lost 6 bases at V and 4 bases at J; junction bases unmatched: 12. Germline CDR1 MNHEY, CDR2 SVGEGT. This CDR3 is 15 amino acids long. This CDR3 reads CASRHGTDDYYEQYF. The CDR3 nucleotides read TGTGCCAGCAGGCACGGGACAGACGACTATTACGAGCAGTACTTC.

This clonotype was counted ten times or more. J is TRBJ1-4 and V is TRBV11-2; a weak D match, TRBD1 (5 bases). From germline, CDR1 is SGHAT and CDR2 FQNNGV. The V end lost 5 bases, the J end lost 7 bases, and 14 bases lay between the germline ends. The CDR3 totals 14 residues. The chain's CDR3 is CASSQQEFSEKLFF. The CDR3 DNA follows: TGTGCCAGCAGCCAACAGGAATTTAGTGAAAAACTGTTTTTT.